This T cell receptor beta chain was found in a study of blood T cell repertoires in COVID-19. Assay used: immunoSEQ multiplex PCR; TCRdb lists only in-frame clones, some missing. Of about 240,000 clones listed, under 90% are singletons. CDR3 size: 19 residues. The chain links TRBV21-1 to TRBJ1-4; TRBD1, the table's D call, lacks a check against the DNA. TRBV21-1 is given as a pseudogene. The TCR was taken from a woman aged 40 to 50 who had been exposed to COVID-19. Material: PBMCs or T cells enriched from blood (not recorded which). DNA for the CDR3: TGTGCCAGCAGCAAACCGGGACAGAAGAAAATGGGATCAAGGGAAAAACTGTTTTTT. It specifies CASSKPGQKKMGSREKLFF.